This TCR beta chain emerged from a study of blood T cell repertoires in COVID-19. Profiling relied on immunoSEQ multiplex PCR, and the TCRdb table lists in-frame clones only, not all of them. The sample records more than 60,000 clones, approximately 80% being singletons. Deletions cut 3 bases from V and 2 bases from J, with 11 bases between. Germline CDR1 reads LNHDA; CDR2 reads SQIVND (reference sequence). The CDR3 length is 14 residues. The material sequenced was peripheral blood. The chain combines TRBV19 with TRBJ2-7; perhaps TRBD1 as D (5 bases). This TCR came from a man aged 60 to 69 with active or convalescent COVID-19. CDR3 loop: CASSMDQGTYEQYF. As DNA, the CDR3 is TGTGCCAGTAGTATGGACCAGGGTACCTACGAGCAGTACTTC.